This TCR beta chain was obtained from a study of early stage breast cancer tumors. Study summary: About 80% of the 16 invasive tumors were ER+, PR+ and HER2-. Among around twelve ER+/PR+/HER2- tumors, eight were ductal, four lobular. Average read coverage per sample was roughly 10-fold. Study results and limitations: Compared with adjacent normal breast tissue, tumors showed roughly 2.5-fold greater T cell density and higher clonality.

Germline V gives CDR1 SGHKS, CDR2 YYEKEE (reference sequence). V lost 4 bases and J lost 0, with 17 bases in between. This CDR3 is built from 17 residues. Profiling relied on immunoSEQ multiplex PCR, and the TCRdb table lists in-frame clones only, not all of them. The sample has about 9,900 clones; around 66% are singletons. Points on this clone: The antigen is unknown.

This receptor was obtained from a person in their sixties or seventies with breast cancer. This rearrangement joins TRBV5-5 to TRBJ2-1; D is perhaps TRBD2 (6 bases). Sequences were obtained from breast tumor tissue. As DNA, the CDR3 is TGTGCCAGCAGCGGCGGGACTCCCTCAAGCTCCTACAATGAGCAGTTCTTC. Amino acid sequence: CASSGGTPSSSYNEQFF.